The next 17 T cell receptor beta chains were all read from a single sample in a study of T cells in pancreatic ductal adenocarcinoma. Clones were read by immunoSEQ multiplex PCR, and TCRdb kept only the in-frame ones, dropping some. The table has 100,000 or so clones, roughly 95% seen once. Surgery without prior neoadjuvant therapy was the treatment of the selected pancreatic ductal adenocarcinoma patients. Input material: PBMCs. These receptors were collected from a human donor with pancreatic ductal adenocarcinoma.

The genes are TRBV18 and TRBJ2-7; 11 nucleotides line up with TRBD2. Trimming at V came to 5 bases and at J to 4 bases, leaving 4 bases not matched to a gene. The CDR3 loop spans 14 amino acids. Per the germline V gene, CDR1 is KGHSH and CDR2 is LQKENI. The CDR3 here is CASSSTSGSYEQYF. CDR3 bases: TGTGCCAGCTCAAGTACTAGCGGGAGTTACGAGCAGTACTTC.

V and J are TRBV4-2 and TRBJ2-2, with D possibly TRBD2 on 6 matching bases. Germline assignment: CDR1 LGHNA and CDR2 YNFKEQ. This CDR3 has 15 amino acids. The V end was cut by 3 bases, the J end by 3 bases, with 11 bases between. For the CDR3, the DNA is TGTGCCAGCAGCCAGGGGACTGGATACACCGGGGAGCTGTTTTTT. Its protein is CASSQGTGYTGELFF.

This sequence joins TRBV2 and TRBJ1-2; 10 bases match TRBD1. From germline, CDR1 is SNHLY and CDR2 FYNNEI. CDR3 length equals 15 residues. Trimming took 1 base from V and 5 from J; bases not matched to a gene: 4. The CDR3 spells CASSEGQGARYGYTF. Written as DNA, the CDR3 is TGTGCCAGCAGTGAAGGACAGGGGGCTAGATATGGCTACACCTTC.

The V gene is TRBV28, the J gene TRBJ1-5, with 8 bases that match TRBD1. The V gene end was trimmed by 7 bases and the J gene end by 10 bases; junction bases not matched to a gene: 12. CDR1 and CDR2 (germline): MDHEN, SYDVKM. There are 14 residues in the CDR3. The CDR3 DNA reads as TGTGCCAGCAATAGGAGGACAGGGATGGGCCCCCAGCATTTT. Amino acids: CASNRRTGMGPQHF.

This clone appeared a single time. The V and J genes are TRBV25-1 and TRBJ2-2; TRBD1 matches at 9 bases. CDR3 size: 14 residues. Germline-derived CDR1 and CDR2 are MGHDK and SYGVNS. J was trimmed by 4 bases and V by 7 bases; bases with no gene match: 4. CDR3: CASTGQGITGELFF. The CDR3 coding sequence is TGTGCCAGCACCGGACAGGGGATCACCGGGGAGCTGTTTTTT.

The chain uses TRBV28 and TRBJ2-1, with a possible D match to TRBD2 (5 bases). The CDR3 runs to 12 residues. Looked up from germline, CDR1 is MDHEN and CDR2 is SYDVKM. Trimming cost V 2 bases and J 10 bases, with 9 bases left between them. Written as DNA, the CDR3 is TGTGCCAGCAGTTTAAGCGGTTCGGAGCAGTTCTTC. This gives the protein CASSLSGSEQFF.

This chain links TRBV5-1 with TRBJ2-3, with TRBD2 identical over 11 bases. Germline values: CDR1 SGHRS, CDR2 YFSETQ. CDR3 size: 17 residues. Losses at the gene ends were 2 bases for V and 6 bases for J; bases not matched to a gene: 11. The DNA for the CDR3 is TGCGCCAGCAGCTTAACCCTTAGCGGGAGGGCCGGGGATACGCAGTATTTT. Its protein product is CASSLTLSGRAGDTQYF.

The rearrangement links TRBV27 to TRBJ2-2; no reliable D call. The CDR3 extends over 13 amino acids. CDR1 is MNHEY, CDR2 SMNVEV, per germline (reference sequence). With 5 bases removed from V and 6 bases from J, the gap between germline ends came to 10 bases. The CDR3 region has the DNA TGTGCCAGCAGTCCTAGAAGACCCGGGGAGCTGTTTTTT. Protein product: CASSPRRPGELFF.

The V call is TRBV30, the J call TRBJ2-3; perhaps TRBD2 as D (7 bases). Germline values: CDR1 GTSNPN, CDR2 SVGIG (reference sequence). The CDR3 is 14 amino acids. V dropped 5 bases and J dropped 5 bases, with 17 bases sitting between them. The CDR3 DNA reads as TGTGCCTGGTGGAGGTTGGGGGGGCGAGATACGCAGTATTTT. Translation gives CAWWRLGGRDTQYF.

This chain joins TRBV15 and TRBJ2-7; D perhaps matches TRBD2 (6 bases). Germline CDR1 reads LNHNV; CDR2 reads YYDKDF (reference sequence). This CDR3 has 13 amino acids. V lost 1 base, J lost 5 bases, and 9 bases lay in between. Written as DNA, the CDR3 is TGTGCCACCAGCAGAGTTAGCGGCCACGAGCAGTACTTC. This translates into CATSRVSGHEQYF.

V is TRBV28 and J is TRBJ2-3; 8 nucleotides agree with TRBD1. J gave up 4 bases and V 5 bases, and 8 bases lay outside the gene matches. The CDR3 is 15 residues long. Per the germline V gene, CDR1 is MDHEN and CDR2 is SYDVKM. CDR3: CASSLLLQGADTQYF. CDR3 sequence (DNA): TGTGCCAGCAGTCTACTCCTACAGGGGGCAGATACGCAGTATTTT.

This clone was counted a single time. The V gene is TRBV4-1, the J gene TRBJ2-5; D ambiguous. The germline V gene has CDR1 MGHRA and CDR2 YSYEKL. This CDR3 has 13 residues. V lost 2 bases, J lost 2 bases, and 6 bases lay in between. The CDR3 nucleotides are TGCGCCAGCAGCCAATGGCGGCAAGAGACCCAGTACTTC. Protein: CASSQWRQETQYF.

This clone has a single count. The chain carries TRBV14 and TRBJ1-3; D not resolved. The CDR3 has 12 residues. The V and J ends lost 8 bases and 0 bases respectively, with 5 bases between them. Germline V gene sequence: CDR1 SGHDN, CDR2 FVKESK. The CDR3 loop reads CASSYSGNTIYF. DNA for the CDR3: TGTGCCAGCTCGTACTCTGGAAACACCATATATTTT.

This clone was seen once. V gene TRBV27 combines with J gene TRBJ1-1; tentatively, D is TRBD1 (5 bases). The germline CDR1 and CDR2 sequences are MNHEY and SMNVEV (reference sequence). The germline V and J ends were trimmed by 6 bases and 1 base, with 12 bases remaining between them. The CDR3 spans 14 residues. CDR3 loop: CASRIGQGNTEAFF. The CDR3 region has the DNA TGTGCCAGCAGGATCGGGCAGGGGAACACTGAAGCTTTCTTT.

The gene calls are TRBV29-1 and TRBJ1-2; D is ambiguous. V shed 3 bases and J shed 0 bases, with 17 bases lying between them. The length of the CDR3 is 16 residues. The germline V gene encodes CDR1 SQVTM and CDR2 ANQGSEA. CDR3 sequence reads: CSVDRQARGSNYGYTF. The CDR3 region has the DNA TGCAGCGTTGATCGGCAAGCTAGAGGGTCTAACTATGGCTACACCTTC. The whole variable domain, filled in from reference TRBV29-1 and TRBJ1-2, reads SAVISQKPSRDICQRGTSLTIQCQVDSQVTMMFWYRQQPGQSLTLIATANQGSEATYESGFVIDKFPISRPNLTFSTLTVSNMSPEDSSIYLCSVDRQARGSNYGYTFGSGTRLTVV.

The chain employs TRBV18 and TRBJ1-2; D may be TRBD1 (6 bases). Between the trimmed V and J ends, which lost 2 bases and 8 bases, there was a span of 24 bases. Germline CDR1 reads KGHSH; CDR2 reads LQKENI. CDR3 length: 17 residues. The CDR3: CASSPGIPQGRWGGYTF. The CDR3 DNA reads TGTGCCAGCTCACCAGGGATACCACAGGGAAGGTGGGGCGGCTACACCTTC.

This rearrangement joins TRBV21-1 to TRBJ2-5; the table's D call TRBD2 went unverified against the DNA. TRBV21-1 is a known pseudogene. The length of the CDR3 is 14 residues. CDR3 region: CASSPEGNFETQYF. The DNA of the CDR3 is TGTGCCAGCAGCCCCGAGGGAAATTTCGAGACCCAGTACTTC.